Below are 29 T cell receptor beta chains sequenced from a single sample in a study of cytomegalovirus exposure and HLA in healthy donors. The protocol was immunoSEQ multiplex PCR, while the TCRdb copy is restricted to in-frame clones and leaves out a portion. The data show over 70,000 clones, approximately 90% seen once. Input material: PBMCs. Receptors were obtained from a woman under 30 in good health and CMV-seropositive.

This sequence joins TRBV5-4 and TRBJ1-1; maybe TRBD1 (6 bases). V shed 4 bases and J shed 5 bases, with 15 bases lying between them. CDR1 and CDR2 from the germline V gene are SGHNT and YYREEE (reference sequence). CDR3 length equals 14 residues. The CDR3 coding sequence is TGTGCCAGCAGCCCTGGGGGCTCGAGGACTGAAGCTTTCTTT. Protein: CASSPGGSRTEAFF.

The chain employs TRBV9 and TRBJ2-7, with 7 bases matching TRBD1. The CDR3 is 14 residues long. The germline CDR1 and CDR2 sequences are SGDLS and YYNGEE. J gave up 4 bases and V 3 bases, and 7 bases lay outside the gene matches. The CDR3 region is CASSAELGQYEQYF. The CDR3 coding sequence is TGTGCCAGCAGCGCTGAGCTGGGACAGTACGAGCAGTACTTC. The full variable domain, with the rest looked up from reference TRBV9 and TRBJ2-7, is DSGVTQTPKHLITATGQRVTLRCSPRSGDLSVYWYQQSLDQGLQFLIQYYNGEERAKGNILERFSAQQFPDLHSELNLSSLELGDSALYFCASSAELGQYEQYFGPGTRLTVT.

This clone was seen just once. The rearrangement links TRBV27 to TRBJ1-1; D uncertain. The CDR3 is 14 residues long. V shed 3 bases and J shed 1 base, with 9 bases lying between them. Germline assignment: CDR1 MNHEY and CDR2 SMNVEV (reference sequence). Written as DNA, the CDR3 is TGTGCCAGCAGTTTGTCGGTATGGAACACTGAAGCTTTCTTT. Translation gives CASSLSVWNTEAFF.

J is TRBJ2-5 and V is TRBV28; the D gene is possibly TRBD1 (6 bases). The CDR3 covers 18 residues. Germline V gene sequence: CDR1 MDHEN, CDR2 SYDVKM. V was shortened by 6 bases and J by 2 bases, with 25 bases between the two germline ends. The CDR3 sequence is CASSITRGRGPRQETQYF. CDR3 in DNA: TGTGCCAGCAGCATAACTCGGGGCAGGGGACCACGGCAAGAGACCCAGTACTTC.

This chain links TRBV11-2 with TRBJ1-4; D unclear. This CDR3 is built from 15 residues. Germline loops: CDR1 SGHAT, CDR2 FQNNGV. The V end was cut by 6 bases, the J end by 5 bases, with 16 bases between. CDR3: CASSNLGRPNEKLFF. CDR3 nucleotide sequence: TGTGCCAGCAGTAACTTGGGCAGACCAAATGAAAAACTGTTTTTT.

In DNA form, the CDR3 reads TGTGCCAGTAGAGGGGTCCGGGAGGGACCTTATGGCTACACCTTC. It is translated as CASRGVREGPYGYTF. This chain links TRBV19 with TRBJ1-2, with D maybe TRBD1 (5 bases). V gave up 6 bases and J gave up 5 bases, with 19 bases separating them. The CDR3 sequence is 15 residues long. Germline CDR1 reads LNHDA; CDR2 reads SQIVND (reference sequence). Drawing the rest from reference TRBV19 and TRBJ1-2, the complete variable domain is DGGITQSPKYLFRKEGQNVTLSCEQNLNHDAMYWYRQDPGQGLRLIYYSQIVNDFQKGDIAEGYSVSREKKESFPLTVTSAQKNPTAFYLCASRGVREGPYGYTFGSGTRLTVV.

J is TRBJ2-1 and V is TRBV28, with 7 bases lining up with TRBD2. CDR1 and CDR2 (germline): MDHEN, SYDVKM. V lost 6 bases and J lost 3; bases outside the gene matches: 8. The CDR3 loop spans 15 amino acids. The CDR3 loop is CASRPQGGSYNEQFF. As DNA, the CDR3 is TGTGCCAGCAGGCCTCAGGGCGGGAGCTACAATGAGCAGTTCTTC.

This chain connects TRBV29-1 to TRBJ1-2; D possibly corresponds to TRBD1 (6 bases). Germline V gene lookup returns CDR1 SQVTM and CDR2 ANQGSEA. V was trimmed by 4 bases and J by 5 bases, leaving 17 bases between them. The CDR3 sequence is 14 residues long. This chain's CDR3 is CSVAGGGLWYGYTF. In DNA form, the CDR3 reads TGCAGCGTTGCAGGCGGGGGGCTGTGGTATGGCTACACCTTC.

The rearrangement uses TRBV15 and TRBJ2-6; 7 bases line up with TRBD1. CDR1 and CDR2 from the germline V gene are LNHNV and YYDKDF (reference sequence). The trim removed 5 bases at V and 1 base at J, leaving 5 bases unmatched. CDR3 length: 16 amino acids. CDR3 DNA sequence: TGTGCCACCAGCCGGGACAGAGATTCTGGGGCCAACGTCCTGACTTTC. Its protein is CATSRDRDSGANVLTF.

The chain recombines TRBV6-1 with TRBJ1-1, with 8 bases that match TRBD1. The CDR3 is made up of 14 amino acids. Germline V gene lookup returns CDR1 MNHNS and CDR2 SASEGT. The V and J ends lost 5 bases and 1 base, in that order; junction bases with no gene match: 3. The CDR3 is CASSQGQENTEAFF. The CDR3 nucleotides read TGTGCCAGCAGTCAGGGACAGGAGAACACTGAAGCTTTCTTT.

The DNA for the CDR3 is TGTGCCAGCAGTTTAAGACTAGCATCCTACGAGCAGTACTTC. Protein product: CASSLRLASYEQYF. J is TRBJ2-7 and V is TRBV27; 7 bases agree with TRBD2. The J segment lost 1 base and the V segment lost 2 bases, leaving 2 bases of the junction unmatched. CDR3 length equals 14 residues. CDR1 is MNHEY, CDR2 SMNVEV, per germline (reference sequence).

The chain links TRBV6-6 to TRBJ2-7; 9 nucleotides match TRBD1. The CDR3 sequence is 13 residues long. The trim removed 8 bases at V and 4 bases at J, leaving 6 bases unmatched. Germline V gene sequence: CDR1 MNHNY, CDR2 SVGAGI (reference sequence). The CDR3: CASRRDRDYEQYF. The CDR3 DNA is TGTGCCAGCCGCCGGGACAGGGATTACGAGCAGTACTTC.

The rearrangement joins TRBV4-1 to TRBJ1-4; 9 bases match TRBD1. The germline gives CDR1 MGHRA, CDR2 YSYEKL. The CDR3 extends over 15 amino acids. V trimming: 3 bases; J trimming: 9 bases; junction bases outside the gene matches: 8. Written as DNA, the CDR3 is TGCGCCAGCAGCCAGGGGACAGGGAGGATTAAAAAACTGTTTTTT. Protein sequence: CASSQGTGRIKKLFF.

The chain has TRBV25-1 and TRBJ2-7; TRBD1 agrees at 7 bases. The germline V gene has CDR1 MGHDK and CDR2 SYGVNS. This CDR3 is 13 amino acids long. V lost 4 bases and J lost 5; bases outside the gene matches: 5. CDR3 nucleotide sequence: TGTGCCAGCAGTGTATTCACAGGGGACGAGCAGTACTTC. Amino acids: CASSVFTGDEQYF.

This rearrangement joins TRBV5-5 to TRBJ2-7; 10 positions match TRBD1. With 4 bases clipped from V and 5 bases from J, the junction kept 12 bases outside the gene matches. There are 16 residues in the CDR3. Germline lookup yields CDR1 SGHKS and CDR2 YYEKEE (reference sequence). The CDR3 DNA sequence: TGTGCCAGCAGCACTGGGACAGGGGCTCCGTCGGACGAGCAGTACTTC. Protein product: CASSTGTGAPSDEQYF.

This clone was detected once. The chain couples TRBV5-6 to TRBJ2-1; 10 bases match TRBD2. From germline, CDR1 is SGHDT and CDR2 YYEEEE. CDR3 length equals 15 residues. V was pared by 4 bases and J by 8 bases, with 9 bases of the junction left unmatched. The CDR3: CASSQDPSGSYEQFF. CDR3 in DNA: TGTGCCAGCAGCCAAGATCCTAGCGGGAGTTATGAGCAGTTCTTC.

The rearrangement uses TRBV10-3 and TRBJ1-2, with 9 bases matching TRBD1. Trimming removed 11 bases from V and 4 bases from J; junction bases left unmatched: 11. This CDR3 is built from 14 residues. CDR1 is ENHRY and CDR2 is SYGVKD in the germline V gene. CDR3 sequence reads: CASRRGQGVYGYTF. In nucleotides, the CDR3 is TGTGCCTCCCGGAGGGGACAGGGTGTCTATGGCTACACCTTC.

V is TRBV11-2 and J is TRBJ2-1; a possible D gene is TRBD1 (5 bases). Looked up from germline, CDR1 is SGHAT and CDR2 is FQNNGV. The CDR3 sequence is 15 residues long. V was pared by 2 bases and J by 4 bases, with 12 bases between. CDR3 sequence reads: CASSLSRQLYNEQFF. CDR3 nucleotides: TGTGCCAGCAGCTTATCCCGACAGTTATACAATGAGCAGTTCTTC.

The rearrangement joins TRBV25-1 to TRBJ2-5, with D tentatively TRBD2 (5 bases). Germline CDR1 MGHDK, CDR2 SYGVNS. The CDR3 length is 14 residues. Trimming shortened V by 0 bases and J by 1 base, and 6 bases separated the two germline ends. The CDR3 loop is CASSEYLAQETQYF. CDR3 sequence (DNA): TGTGCCAGCAGTGAATATCTAGCCCAAGAGACCCAGTACTTC.

The rearrangement links TRBV29-1 to TRBJ2-7, with D possibly matching TRBD2 (6 bases). Germline-derived CDR1 and CDR2 are SQVTM and ANQGSEA. This CDR3 comprises 14 residues. The ends were cut back, 7 bases at V and 3 bases at J, with 19 bases in the middle. The CDR3 DNA sequence: TGCAGCGCTGGGGAGGCGACTACGATCTACGAGCAGTACTTC. This gives the protein CSAGEATTIYEQYF.

The chain links TRBV11-2 to TRBJ2-3, with a possible D match to TRBD1 (6 bases). The CDR3 sequence is 14 residues long. From germline, CDR1 is SGHAT and CDR2 FQNNGV. Trimming took 11 bases from V and 6 from J, leaving 21 bases between them. The DNA of the CDR3 is TGTGCCCCCGTTGGACAGAGAGATCGTGATACGCAGTATTTT. Amino acids: CAPVGQRDRDTQYF.

The chain has TRBV10-3 and TRBJ2-5; D is perhaps TRBD2 (6 bases). Germline values: CDR1 ENHRY, CDR2 SYGVKD. CDR3 length: 13 residues. With 6 bases removed from V and 5 bases from J, the gap between germline ends came to 13 bases. Here the CDR3 reads CAIRVGSTETQYF. For the CDR3, the DNA is TGTGCCATCAGAGTCGGGAGTACGGAGACCCAGTACTTC.

The genes are TRBV7-8 and TRBJ1-5; D remains ambiguous. The germline gives CDR1 SGHVS, CDR2 FQNEAQ. The length of the CDR3 is 14 residues. Trimming cost V 5 bases and J 0 bases, with 8 bases left between them. The CDR3 spells CASSRSYSNQPQHF. The CDR3 DNA reads TGTGCCAGCAGCCGCAGTTATAGCAATCAGCCCCAGCATTTT.

The chain is built from TRBV5-4 and TRBJ1-1; 8 nucleotides line up with TRBD1. J was trimmed by 8 bases and V by 4 bases; bases with no gene match: 7. Germline CDR1 and CDR2: SGHNT and YYREEE (reference sequence). CDR3 size: 13 residues. The CDR3 protein is CASSRVDRAEAFF. The DNA of the CDR3 is TGTGCCAGCAGCCGAGTGGACAGGGCCGAAGCTTTCTTT.

The chain joins TRBV15 to TRBJ2-6, with D unclear. V was pared by 6 bases and J by 1 base, with 4 bases between. Germline V gene sequence: CDR1 LNHNV, CDR2 YYDKDF (reference sequence). This CDR3 is 13 amino acids long. DNA for the CDR3: TGTGCCACCAGTAAATCTGGGGCCAACGTCCTGACTTTC. Amino acid sequence: CATSKSGANVLTF.

The gene calls are TRBV2 and TRBJ1-2; a possible D gene is TRBD1 (5 bases). V lost 3 bases, J lost 8 bases, and 13 bases lay in between. CDR1 is SNHLY and CDR2 is FYNNEI in the germline V gene. The CDR3 contains 13 residues. The CDR3 nucleotides read TGTGCCAGCAGTGATCAGGGATCCTACGGCTACACCTTC. This codes for CASSDQGSYGYTF.

The chain has TRBV5-4 and TRBJ1-4; D possibly corresponds to TRBD1 (5 bases). Deletions cut 4 bases from V and 0 bases from J, with 16 bases between. Looked up from germline, CDR1 is SGHNT and CDR2 is YYREEE (reference sequence). The CDR3 contains 17 residues. The CDR3 loop is CASSLGGRLATNEKLFF. The CDR3 nucleotides are TGTGCCAGCAGCCTCGGGGGACGTCTCGCAACTAATGAAAAACTGTTTTTT. The full variable domain, completed using reference TRBV5-4 and TRBJ1-4, is ETGVTQSPTHLIKTRGQQVTLRCSSQSGHNTVSWYQQALGQGPQFIFQYYREEENGRGNFPPRFSGLQFPNYSSELNVNALELDDSALYLCASSLGGRLATNEKLFFGSGTQLSVL.

The gene calls are TRBV28 and TRBJ1-5, with D perhaps TRBD1 (5 bases). The V gene lost 7 bases and the J gene lost 7 bases, with 11 bases spanning the gap. CDR1 is MDHEN and CDR2 is SYDVKM in the germline V gene. This CDR3 comprises 12 residues. The CDR3 DNA follows: TGTGCCAGCATGGGGGGGACCCAGCCCCAGCATTTT. Its translation: CASMGGTQPQHF.

This chain links TRBV7-8 with TRBJ2-6; TRBD1 matches at 8 bases. V shed 5 bases and J 0 bases; nucleotides not matched to a gene: 12. This CDR3 has 19 residues. Germline-derived CDR1 and CDR2 are SGHVS and FQNEAQ. CDR3 DNA: TGTGCCAGCAGCCCGAGACAGGGGTTGGGTTACTCTGGGGCCAACGTCCTGACTTTC. Amino acids: CASSPRQGLGYSGANVLTF.